This T cell receptor (beta chain) was sequenced in a study of cytomegalovirus exposure and HLA in healthy donors. Study conclusions and caveats: Among the sequence variants, a highly shared cluster was likely an artifact of sequencing. Most sequenced TCRs were rare (though some public TCRs occurred in many donors). Excluded: some indistinguishable V segments such as TRBV6-2 and TRBV6-3.

PCR employed 60 Vbeta and 13 Jbeta primers. Per the study methods: A follow-up analysis tallied around 76 million unique TCR beta chains, about 11 million shared. Some clones are missing from TCRdb's copy, which holds only in-frame ones; the method was immunoSEQ multiplex PCR. That table furnishes V, J and clone size, whereas the DNA furnished D and trimming. The sample lists approximately 110,000 clones, less than 80% occurring once. The CDR3 runs 15 residues. Germline values: CDR1 ENHRY, CDR2 SYGVKD. V was clipped by 8 bases and J by 5 bases; unmatched bases: 8. A word on this clone: Its specificity is not known.

The sequencing sample was made of PBMCs. The rearrangement joins TRBV10-3 to TRBJ2-2, with 10 bases matching TRBD2. The sequence came from a woman in her thirties in good health and CMV-seronegative. DNA of the CDR3: TGTGCCATCGGGCTAGCGGGAGTAAAAACCGGGGAGCTGTTTTTT. Amino acid sequence: CAIGLAGVKTGELFF.